These 14 T cell receptor beta chains were all obtained from the same sample, sequenced in a study of T cell changes during pregnancy in multiple sclerosis. TCRdb's copy holds only in-frame clones and misses some; the assay was immunoSEQ multiplex PCR. The sample holds tens of thousands of clones, roughly 92% seen once. Source: peripheral blood, taken in the second trimester of pregnancy. Source of these receptors: a female donor with multiple sclerosis, enrolled in a pregnancy study.

The chain joins TRBV5-1 to TRBJ1-6; 12 bases are shared with TRBD1. This CDR3 spans 18 amino acids. Looked up from germline, CDR1 is SGHRS and CDR2 is YFSETQ. Trimming took 5 bases from V and 1 from J; bases not matched to a gene: 7. The CDR3 sequence: CASSSGQGAQSYNSPLHF. As DNA, the CDR3 is TGCGCCAGCAGTTCGGGACAGGGGGCTCAATCCTATAATTCACCCCTCCACTTT.

This sequence joins TRBV6-4 and TRBJ2-1; TRBD2 agrees at 12 bases. The germline CDR1 and CDR2 sequences are MRHNA and SNTAGT. V lost 5 bases, J lost 5 bases, and 4 bases stayed unmatched. The length of the CDR3 is 15 residues. Here the CDR3 reads CASSRTSGTHNEQFF. Here the CDR3 DNA reads TGTGCCAGCAGTCGGACTAGCGGGACTCACAATGAGCAGTTCTTC.

V is TRBV19 and J is TRBJ1-3, with D maybe TRBD1 (5 bases). V lost 3 bases and J lost 1, with 19 bases in between. The CDR3 consists of 18 residues. The germline gives CDR1 LNHDA, CDR2 SQIVND (reference sequence). The CDR3 DNA reads TGTGCCAGTAGTATGTTCGGGGGTTTCCCCCTTTCTGGAAACACCATATATTTT. It yields the protein CASSMFGGFPLSGNTIYF. The variable domain in full, completed from reference TRBV19 and TRBJ1-3, reads DGGITQSPKYLFRKEGQNVTLSCEQNLNHDAMYWYRQDPGQGLRLIYYSQIVNDFQKGDIAEGYSVSREKKESFPLTVTSAQKNPTAFYLCASSMFGGFPLSGNTIYFGEGSWLTVV.

This chain connects TRBV27 to TRBJ2-3, with TRBD2 matching over 8 bases. This CDR3 comprises 18 residues. Losses at the gene ends were 1 base for V and 1 base for J; bases not matched to a gene: 10. Germline lookup yields CDR1 MNHEY and CDR2 SMNVEV (reference sequence). Here the CDR3 reads CASSLFPVGAGGTDTQYF. As DNA, the CDR3 is TGTGCCAGCAGTTTATTCCCCGTTGGAGCGGGGGGCACAGATACGCAGTATTTT.

The chain uses TRBV19 and TRBJ1-2; D is unclear. The CDR3 spans 14 residues. CDR1 LNHDA and CDR2 SQIVND come from the germline V gene (reference sequence). Trimming took 1 base from V and 0 from J, leaving 6 bases between them. The CDR3 DNA follows: TGTGCCAGTAGTATAGGAGTAGCTAACTATGGCTACACCTTC. Protein product: CASSIGVANYGYTF.

This chain connects TRBV28 to TRBJ2-7; TRBD1 is a possible D gene (6 bases). The CDR3 runs to 13 residues. Trimming took 7 bases from V and 5 from J, leaving 15 bases between them. Germline CDR1 reads MDHEN; CDR2 reads SYDVKM. CDR3 sequence reads: CASNLNRDDEQYF. The CDR3 DNA reads as TGTGCCAGCAATCTTAACAGGGACGACGAGCAGTACTTC.

The J gene is TRBJ1-6, the V gene TRBV28; 7 bases fit TRBD1. The CDR3 extends over 14 amino acids. V was pared by 6 bases and J by 8 bases, with 7 bases of the junction left unmatched. In germline, CDR1 is MDHEN, CDR2 SYDVKM. CDR3: CASRTQGGYSPLHF. The CDR3, as DNA: TGTGCCAGCAGAACCCAGGGGGGTTATTCACCCCTCCACTTT.

This clone has just one count. This chain uses TRBV27 with TRBJ2-7; D is possibly TRBD1 (5 bases). The germline gives CDR1 MNHEY, CDR2 SMNVEV (reference sequence). The CDR3 loop spans 13 amino acids. V was clipped by 2 bases and J by 4 bases, with 9 bases between them. This CDR3 reads CASSLPDSYEQYF. Here the CDR3 DNA reads TGTGCCAGCAGTTTACCAGACAGTTACGAGCAGTACTTC.

In this sample, this clone turned up a few times. The chain recombines TRBV2 with TRBJ2-7; maybe TRBD2 (5 bases). V lost 6 bases and J lost 3, with 12 bases in between. The CDR3 is 13 amino acids. Germline assignment: CDR1 SNHLY and CDR2 FYNNEI. CDR3 sequence (DNA): TGTGCCAGCAGGACCGGGGTTAACTACGAGCAGTACTTC. Translating gives CASRTGVNYEQYF. Variable domain in full (rest from reference TRBV2 and TRBJ2-7): EPEVTQTPSHQVTQMGQEVILRCVPISNHLYFYWYRQILGQKVEFLVSFYNNEISEKSEIFDDQFSVERPDGSNFTLKIRSTKLEDSAMYFCASRTGVNYEQYFGPGTRLTVT.

V is TRBV7-2 and J is TRBJ1-1; unclear D gene. CDR3 length: 15 amino acids. Trimming removed 0 bases from V and 0 bases from J, with 8 bases in between. The germline V gene has CDR1 SGHTA and CDR2 FQGNSA. CDR3 sequence: CASSLAGQMNTEAFF. The CDR3 DNA reads as TGTGCCAGCAGCTTAGCTGGCCAAATGAACACTGAAGCTTTCTTT.

The CDR3, as DNA: TGTGCCAGCAGCTCGGCTTTTAGCGGGAGCTACGAGCAGTACTTC. The encoded protein is CASSSAFSGSYEQYF. The chain recombines TRBV7-8 with TRBJ2-7; 9 bases are a match to TRBD2. In germline, CDR1 is SGHVS, CDR2 FQNEAQ. The length of the CDR3 is 15 residues. Trimming at V came to 4 bases and at J to 3 bases, leaving 7 bases not matched to a gene.

V usage is TRBV28 and J usage is TRBJ1-1; TRBD1 matches 7 bases. Trimming at V came to 1 base and at J to 4 bases, leaving 3 bases not matched to a gene. Germline V lookup: CDR1 MDHEN, CDR2 SYDVKM. CDR3 length: 14 residues. CDR3 loop: CASSLSSGGTEAFF. The CDR3 DNA sequence: TGTGCCAGCAGTTTATCGTCAGGGGGCACTGAAGCTTTCTTT.

This rearrangement joins TRBV5-1 to TRBJ1-2, with 7 bases matching TRBD1. J lost 8 bases, V lost 4 bases, and 14 bases had no gene match. Germline CDR1 SGHRS, CDR2 YFSETQ. The CDR3 contains 15 residues. CDR3 loop: CASSLEGTVAGGYTF. The CDR3 DNA reads as TGCGCCAGCAGCCTCGAGGGGACAGTCGCGGGGGGCTACACCTTC.

J is TRBJ1-4 and V is TRBV7-2; TRBD1 aligns across 7 bases. Trimming removed 4 bases from V and 6 bases from J; junction bases left unmatched: 8. Germline-derived CDR1 and CDR2 are SGHTA and FQGNSA. The CDR3 is made up of 15 amino acids. The CDR3 protein is CASSSQGVVYEKLFF. The DNA for the CDR3 is TGTGCCAGCAGCTCCCAGGGGGTGGTATATGAAAAACTGTTTTTT.